This passage covers 19 T cell receptor beta chains from one sample sequenced in a study of shared clonotypes between healthy human individuals (TCRdb year 2020). Library construction relied on the immunoSEQ multiplex PCR assay. TCRdb took this table from immuneACCESS and kept in-frame rearrangements with V and J called. Such tables lack part of the clones; where checked against another copy, unresolved V genes explain under half of the gap, and the rest is unexplained. The sample contains roughly 1.5 million clones, nearly 99% of them found a single time. The ten top clones hold roughly 0.45% of the sample. Sequencing was performed on naive CD4+ T cells sorted from blood. The cell subset or site label on this specimen signifies: CD45RA+ positively selected. Every receptor here comes from a young man in good health.

This chain uses TRBV6-4 with TRBJ2-7; D gene uncertain. This CDR3 region has 9 residues. CDR1 is MRHNA, CDR2 SNTAGT, per germline. V was pared by 8 bases and J by 4 bases, with 3 bases between. CDR3 in DNA: TGTGCCAGCCCATACGAGCAGTACTTC. Protein sequence: CASPYEQYF.

J is TRBJ2-3 and V is TRBV28, with 12 bases fitting TRBD2. V lost 5 bases and J lost 4; bases outside the gene matches: 4. Germline V gives CDR1 MDHEN, CDR2 SYDVKM. The CDR3 has 15 residues. The CDR3 DNA reads as TGTGCCAGCAGTCTACTAGCGGGGGGCTCAGATACGCAGTATTTT. Translation: CASSLLAGGSDTQYF.

In its sample, this clone was seen once. The chain is built from TRBV11-2 and TRBJ2-7, with a weak D call TRBD1 (6 bases). V lost 5 bases, J lost 6 bases, and 14 bases lay in between. Germline V gene data show CDR1 as SGHAT and CDR2 as FQNNGV. The CDR3 consists of 13 residues. The CDR3 spells CASSLVQGFEQYF. The CDR3 bases are TGTGCCAGCAGCCTAGTCCAGGGGTTCGAGCAGTACTTC.

The chain carries TRBV30 and TRBJ1-1; D is possibly TRBD1 (6 bases). Germline CDR1 reads GTSNPN; CDR2 reads SVGIG (reference sequence). CDR3 length equals 12 residues. The CDR3 DNA follows: TGTGCACGGAGGGGGGGGACCACTGAAGCTTTCTTT. The encoded protein is CARRGGTTEAFF.

A single count supports this clone. This chain uses TRBV29-1 with TRBJ2-3; 7 nucleotides line up with TRBD1. This CDR3 is 12 amino acids long. J lost 5 bases, V lost 6 bases, and 5 bases had no gene match. Germline V CDR1 and CDR2: SQVTM, ANQGSEA. The CDR3 DNA reads as TGCAGCGTGGGGACAGTCGGAGATACGCAGTATTTT. Its protein is CSVGTVGDTQYF.

Turning to this clone: The same CDR3 arises from other DNA sequences in this sample as well. This sequence joins TRBV29-1 and TRBJ1-4, with TRBD1 identical over 8 bases. Germline V gene data show CDR1 as SQVTM and CDR2 as ANQGSEA. The CDR3 extends over 12 amino acids. V shed 7 bases, J shed 8 bases, and the junction held 6 bases outside the gene matches. CDR3 region: CSGQGADEKLFF. CDR3 DNA sequence: TGCAGCGGGCAGGGGGCGGACGAAAAACTGTTTTTT. Complete variable domain (other parts from reference TRBV29-1 and TRBJ1-4): SAVISQKPSRDICQRGTSLTIQCQVDSQVTMMFWYRQQPGQSLTLIATANQGSEATYESGFVIDKFPISRPNLTFSTLTVSNMSPEDSSIYLCSGQGADEKLFFGSGTQLSVL.

J is TRBJ1-1 and V is TRBV9, with TRBD1 matching 10 bases. This CDR3 is built from 15 residues. Germline trimming cut 4 bases from V and 4 bases from J; bases unmatched to any gene: 7. The germline V gene has CDR1 SGDLS and CDR2 YYNGEE. The CDR3 nucleotides are TGTGCCAGCAGCTCGGGGACAGGGGCGGGCACTGAAGCTTTCTTT. Protein: CASSSGTGAGTEAFF.

The rearrangement links TRBV2 to TRBJ2-7; a weak D match, TRBD1 (5 bases). CDR1 is SNHLY, CDR2 FYNNEI, per germline. The CDR3 runs to 15 residues. The germline V and J ends were trimmed by 3 bases and 5 bases, with 17 bases remaining between them. DNA of the CDR3: TGTGCCAGCAGTGAGGCCAGGGATTTGGCAGACGAGCAGTACTTC. Its protein is CASSEARDLADEQYF.

The rearrangement joins TRBV4-1 to TRBJ2-7, with D possibly TRBD2 on 5 matching bases. The CDR3 consists of 13 residues. V dropped 6 bases and J dropped 7 bases, with 16 bases sitting between them. Germline V gives CDR1 MGHRA, CDR2 YSYEKL. CDR3 region: CASRGIASKEQYF. For the CDR3, the DNA is TGCGCCAGCAGGGGGATAGCGTCAAAAGAGCAGTACTTC.

V and J are TRBV28 and TRBJ2-5; weak D call: TRBD2 (6 bases). This CDR3 comprises 15 residues. Germline loops: CDR1 MDHEN, CDR2 SYDVKM. V lost 4 bases to trimming and J lost 5 bases, with 17 bases between them. The CDR3 coding sequence is TGTGCCAGCAGTTCCCCGCAGGGAGGTTCGGAGACCCAGTACTTC. Amino acid sequence: CASSSPQGGSETQYF. The full variable domain, its missing parts supplied by reference TRBV28 and TRBJ2-5, is DVKVTQSSRYLVKRTGEKVFLECVQDMDHENMFWYRQDPGLGLRLIYFSYDVKMKEKGDIPEGYSVSREKKERFSLILESASTNQTSMYLCASSSPQGGSETQYFGPGTRLLVL.

The chain combines TRBV7-9 with TRBJ1-2; D unresolved. CDR1 and CDR2 from the germline V gene are SEHNR and FQNEAQ (reference sequence). The CDR3 contains 12 residues. V shed 5 bases and J shed 8 bases, with 12 bases lying between them. Written as DNA, the CDR3 is TGTGCCAGCAGCCTAATCGAGGAAGGCTACACCTTC. This sequence encodes CASSLIEEGYTF.

This sequence joins TRBV6-5 and TRBJ2-1; D unclear. Germline V gene lookup returns CDR1 MNHEY and CDR2 SVGAGI. V lost 6 bases and J 5 bases, leaving 17 bases between the germline ends. There are 15 residues in the CDR3. CDR3 nucleotide sequence: TGTGCCAGCAGAAACTCGGGTAACCCACACAATGAGCAGTTCTTC. It specifies CASRNSGNPHNEQFF.

This sequence joins TRBV6-6 and TRBJ2-7, with TRBD2 identical over 7 bases. Germline V lookup: CDR1 MNHNY, CDR2 SVGAGI (reference sequence). CDR3 length: 13 residues. V shed 7 bases and J 2 bases; nucleotides not matched to a gene: 5. The CDR3 reads CASISSGTYEQYF. CDR3 DNA: TGTGCCAGCATCTCTAGCGGAACCTACGAGCAGTACTTC.

CDR3 amino acids: CAISLTGKLIGETQYF. DNA of the CDR3: TGTGCCATCAGCCTCACAGGGAAACTAATAGGGGAGACCCAGTACTTC. The chain couples TRBV10-3 to TRBJ2-5; possibly TRBD1 for D (6 bases). This CDR3 comprises 16 residues. Trimming stripped 6 bases from V and 5 bases from J, with 22 bases between. The germline V gene has CDR1 ENHRY and CDR2 SYGVKD.

This chain links TRBV7-1 with TRBJ2-7, with D tentatively TRBD2 (6 bases). TRBV7-1 is placed among ORFs of uncertain function. The CDR3 has 16 residues. Deletions cut 4 bases from V and 0 bases from J, with 16 bases between. The CDR3 nucleotides read TGTGCCAGCAGCTTAGCGGTGGCTAGCTGCTCCTACGAGCAGTACTTC. Protein: CASSLAVASCSYEQYF.

The chain is built from TRBV30 and TRBJ1-2; D not certain. Germline CDR1 reads GTSNPN; CDR2 reads SVGIG (reference sequence). Trimming removed 0 bases at V and 5 bases at J, with 19 bases between. This CDR3 comprises 16 residues. CDR3 sequence: CAWSVSNTGGFYGYTF. The CDR3 region has the DNA TGTGCCTGGAGTGTATCTAACACGGGAGGTTTTTATGGCTACACCTTC.

The chain has TRBV12-5 and TRBJ2-7, with D perhaps being TRBD1 or TRBD2 (5 bases each). Germline CDR1 LGHNT, CDR2 FRNRAP. The CDR3 has 13 residues. Trimming pared 7 bases from V and 2 bases from J, leaving 12 bases between. As DNA, the CDR3 is TGTGCTAGTGCCCGGGACCGTACCTACGAGCAGTACTTC. Amino acids: CASARDRTYEQYF.

J is TRBJ1-3 and V is TRBV9; no clear D. The V end was cut by 2 bases, the J end by 0 bases, with 12 bases between. The CDR3 is made up of 16 amino acids. CDR1 is SGDLS, CDR2 YYNGEE, per germline. The CDR3, as DNA: TGTGCCAGCAGCGTTTCAGGTCTCAACTCTGGAAACACCATATATTTT. It is translated as CASSVSGLNSGNTIYF.

The chain has TRBV5-1 and TRBJ1-2; D is uncertain. V was shortened by 0 bases and J by 6 bases, with 9 bases between the two germline ends. Germline V gene data show CDR1 as SGHRS and CDR2 as YFSETQ. This CDR3 is built from 13 residues. CDR3 DNA: TGCGCCAGCAGCTTGGGTGGCAGAGATGGCTACACCTTC. Its protein product is CASSLGGRDGYTF.